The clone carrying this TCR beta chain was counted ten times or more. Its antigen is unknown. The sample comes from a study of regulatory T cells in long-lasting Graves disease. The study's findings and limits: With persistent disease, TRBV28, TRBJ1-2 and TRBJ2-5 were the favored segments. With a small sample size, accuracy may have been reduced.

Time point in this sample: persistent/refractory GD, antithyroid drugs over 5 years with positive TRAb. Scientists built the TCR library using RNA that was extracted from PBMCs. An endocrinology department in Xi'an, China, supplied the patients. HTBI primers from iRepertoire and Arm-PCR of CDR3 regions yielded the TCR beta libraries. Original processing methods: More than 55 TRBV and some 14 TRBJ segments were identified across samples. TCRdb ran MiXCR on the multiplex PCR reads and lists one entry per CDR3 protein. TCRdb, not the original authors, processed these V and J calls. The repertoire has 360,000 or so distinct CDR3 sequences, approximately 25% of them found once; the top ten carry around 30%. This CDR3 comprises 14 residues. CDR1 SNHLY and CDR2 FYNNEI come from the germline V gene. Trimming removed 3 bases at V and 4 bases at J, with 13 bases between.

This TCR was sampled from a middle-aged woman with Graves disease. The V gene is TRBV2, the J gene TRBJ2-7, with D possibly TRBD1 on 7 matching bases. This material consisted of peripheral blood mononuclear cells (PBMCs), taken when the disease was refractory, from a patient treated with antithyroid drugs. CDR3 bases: TGTGCCAGCAGTGAGCTTCCAGGGGGGTACGAGCAGTACTTC. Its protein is CASSELPGGYEQYF.